Included here is one T cell receptor beta chain sequence, with context. This specimen belongs to a study of OX40 agonist ivuxolimab in advanced cancers. Trimming took off 6 bases at V and 2 bases at J, with 9 bases between the two ends. The CDR3 runs 13 residues. CDR1 is MDHEN and CDR2 is SYDVKM in the germline V gene. Produced via immunoSEQ multiplex PCR; TCRdb's table is partial and in-frame only. The repertoire holds over 85,000 clones, with roughly 80% as singletons. Source: CD4+ or CD8+ T cells sorted from blood, taken in a trial of the OX40 agonist ivuxolimab. The receptor was isolated from an adult with an advanced solid tumor such as melanoma, head and neck, liver or kidney cancer. V usage is TRBV28 and J usage is TRBJ2-3; no clear D. CDR3: CASRLALTDTQYF. CDR3 sequence (DNA): TGTGCCAGCAGGCTGGCCCTCACAGATACGCAGTATTTT.